One T cell receptor (beta chain) is described in this entry. The table lists this clonotype with many counts. This receptor's antigen is unknown. Per-base qualities were not stored, and no clone one base away is much larger. The sample is drawn from a study of identical twins (dated by TCRdb to the mid-2010s). General notes on the study: TCR alpha and beta repertoires from monozygotic twins, unrelated adults of various ages and cord blood were deep-sequenced to test whether fetal clonotypes persist. To rule out contamination, replicate twin experiments were performed at different times with different library preparation protocols.

The research as a whole found: Abundant cord blood beta clonotypes had fewer insertions, young adult naive repertoires showed a similar but weaker trend, and memory repertoires showed no such trend. Excess twin sharing in beta out-of-frame sequences was weaker because fewer shared sequences lowered the signal-to-noise ratio. In monozygotic twins, out-of-frame TCR alpha sharing was systematically underestimated by recombination models, although the models agreed with sharing between unrelated individuals. Invariant T cells such as MAIT and iNKT could partly confound zero-insertion analyses, although diverse VJ usage argued against such confounding for most clonotypes. Compared with coincidental sharing between unrelated individuals, out-of-frame TCR alpha sequences shared between twins had an excess of sequences with low generation probability. Because the same donors could not be followed over many years, the conclusions depended on cross-sectional statistical analysis.

The library was obtained by 5' RACE. This sample was sequenced with an Illumina HiSeq 2000. Template switching introduced a universal primer binding site; the final cDNA contained a unique molecular identifier, enabling accurate counting of TCR cDNA molecules. Specific primers in the conserved constant-segment region were used to synthesize first-strand cDNA for the TCR alpha and beta chains. To control for contamination, every cDNA library carried two barcodes: a SMART-Mk sample barcode plus Illumina barcodes. TruSeq adapter sequences, together with Illumina sample barcodes, were added in two successive PCR steps. TCR alpha and beta cDNA libraries were sequenced on the Illumina HiSeq platform with custom primers. The study's own analysis went as follows. MiGEC processed the raw reads to extract unique molecular identifiers, while MiXCR was used to determine the CDR3 positions. For each individual, recombination models were inferred using an EM algorithm with the repgenHMM and IGoR tools. Shared clonotypes were analyzed with the tcR package in R, and sharing was normalized by the product of cloneset sizes. To study raw recombination free of thymic and clonal selection effects, out-of-frame nonproductive sequences were analyzed. TCRdb's own reprocessing of the public reads used fastp at Q25 and MiXCR and kept productive beta chains. Identical CDR3 protein sequences are pooled into one entry, listed with their most common genes and DNA. TCRdb, not the authors, supplied the V and J calls. The sample table contains hundreds of thousands of distinct CDR3 sequences; only one count was recorded for over 8.5% of them. Around 0.98% of the sample is in the top ten clones.

From V the trimming removes 6 bases and from J it removes 5 bases, while the gene matches leave 12 bases of the junction unaccounted for. Looking up the germline V gene yields CDR1 SQVTM and CDR2 ANQGSEA. From the cysteine through the phenylalanine, the CDR3 covers 15 amino acids. Only CDR3 DNA remains: 45 bases, in frame from the first base. Only healthy Caucasian donors were included. Three pairs of female monozygotic twins, all aged about 18 to 30 years, were included in the twin cohort. Peripheral blood mononuclear cells were used as the source from which RNA for TCR libraries was isolated. The sample also formed part of further work on yellow fever vaccine responses in identical twins. In that second paper, the authors write: According to the authors, in identical twins the way T cells responded to vaccination appeared partly convergent and partly personalized. The study precisely tracked vaccine-responding T cell clones in identical twins.

Source material: PBMCs. The chain uses TRBV29-1 and TRBJ1-4, and TRBD1 aligns with 7 junction nucleotides. This clonotype was obtained from a woman aged 18-29 years in good health. The nucleotides read TGCAGCGTCTTAGACAGGGAGAAAATAAATGAAAAACTGTTTTTT. It translates as CSVLDREKINEKLFF.